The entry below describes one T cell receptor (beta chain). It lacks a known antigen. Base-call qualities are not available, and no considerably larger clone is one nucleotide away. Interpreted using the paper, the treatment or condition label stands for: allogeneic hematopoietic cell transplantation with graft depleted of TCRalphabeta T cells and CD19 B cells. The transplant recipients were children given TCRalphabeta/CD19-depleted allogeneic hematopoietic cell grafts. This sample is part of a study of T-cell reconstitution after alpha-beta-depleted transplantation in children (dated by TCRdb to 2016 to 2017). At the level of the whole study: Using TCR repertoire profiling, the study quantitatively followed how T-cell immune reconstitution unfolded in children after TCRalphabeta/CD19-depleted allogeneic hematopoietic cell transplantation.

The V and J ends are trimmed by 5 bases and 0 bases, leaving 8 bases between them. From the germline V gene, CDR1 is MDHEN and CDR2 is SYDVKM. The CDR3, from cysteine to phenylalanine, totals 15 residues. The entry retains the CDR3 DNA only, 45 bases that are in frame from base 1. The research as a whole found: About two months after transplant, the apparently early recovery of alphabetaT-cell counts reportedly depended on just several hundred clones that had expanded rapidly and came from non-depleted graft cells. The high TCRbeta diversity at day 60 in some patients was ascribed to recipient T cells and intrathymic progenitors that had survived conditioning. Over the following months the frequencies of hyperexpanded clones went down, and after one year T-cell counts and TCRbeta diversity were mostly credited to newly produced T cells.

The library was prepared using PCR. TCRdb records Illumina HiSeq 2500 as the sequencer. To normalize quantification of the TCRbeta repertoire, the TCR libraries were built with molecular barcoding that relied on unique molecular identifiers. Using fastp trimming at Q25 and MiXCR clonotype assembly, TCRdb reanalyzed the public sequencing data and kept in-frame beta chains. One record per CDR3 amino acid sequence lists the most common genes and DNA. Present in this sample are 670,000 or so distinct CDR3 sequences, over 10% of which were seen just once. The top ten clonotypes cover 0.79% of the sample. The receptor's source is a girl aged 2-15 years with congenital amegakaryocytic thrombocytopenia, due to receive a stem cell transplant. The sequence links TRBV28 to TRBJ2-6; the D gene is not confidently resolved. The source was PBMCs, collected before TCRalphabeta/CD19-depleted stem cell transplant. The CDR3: CASSRLDSGANVLTF. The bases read TGTGCCAGCAGTCGACTGGACTCTGGGGCCAACGTCCTGACTTTC.